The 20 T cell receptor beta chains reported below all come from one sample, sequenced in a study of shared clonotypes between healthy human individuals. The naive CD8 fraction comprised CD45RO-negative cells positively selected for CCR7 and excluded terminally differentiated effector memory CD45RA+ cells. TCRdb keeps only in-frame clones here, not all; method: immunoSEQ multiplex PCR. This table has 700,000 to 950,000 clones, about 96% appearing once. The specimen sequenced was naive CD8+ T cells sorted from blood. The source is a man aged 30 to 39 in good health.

CDR3 amino acids: CASSLDRAGTGELFF. The CDR3 DNA reads TGTGCCAGCAGCTTAGACAGGGCTGGTACCGGGGAGCTGTTTTTT. This sequence joins TRBV7-2 and TRBJ2-2; possibly TRBD1 for D (6 bases). The CDR3 consists of 15 residues. V was pared by 1 base and J by 5 bases, with 11 bases between. Germline lookup yields CDR1 SGHTA and CDR2 FQGNSA.

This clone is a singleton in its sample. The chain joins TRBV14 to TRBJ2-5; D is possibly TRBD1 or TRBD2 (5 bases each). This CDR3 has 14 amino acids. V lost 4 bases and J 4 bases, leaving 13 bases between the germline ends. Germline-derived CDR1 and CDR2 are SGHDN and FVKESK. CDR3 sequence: CASSLRDQGETQYF. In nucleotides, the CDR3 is TGTGCCAGCAGCCTCCGGGACCAAGGAGAGACCCAGTACTTC.

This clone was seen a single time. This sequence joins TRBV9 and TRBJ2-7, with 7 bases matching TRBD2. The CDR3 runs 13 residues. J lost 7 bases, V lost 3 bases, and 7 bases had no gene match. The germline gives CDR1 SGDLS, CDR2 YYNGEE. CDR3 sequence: CASSEREWREQYF. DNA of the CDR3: TGTGCCAGCAGCGAGCGGGAATGGAGAGAGCAGTACTTC.

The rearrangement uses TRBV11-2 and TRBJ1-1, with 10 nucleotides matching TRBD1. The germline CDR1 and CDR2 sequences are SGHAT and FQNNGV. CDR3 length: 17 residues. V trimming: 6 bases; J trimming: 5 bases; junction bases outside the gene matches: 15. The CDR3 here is CASSHPGQGPRGTEAFF. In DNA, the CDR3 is TGTGCCAGCAGTCATCCGGGACAGGGGCCCCGGGGGACTGAAGCTTTCTTT. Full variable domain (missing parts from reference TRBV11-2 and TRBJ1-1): EAGVAQSPRYKIIEKRQSVAFWCNPISGHATLYWYQQILGQGPKLLIQFQNNGVVDDSQLPKDRFSAERLKGVDSTLKIQPAKLEDSAVYLCASSHPGQGPRGTEAFFGQGTRLTVV.

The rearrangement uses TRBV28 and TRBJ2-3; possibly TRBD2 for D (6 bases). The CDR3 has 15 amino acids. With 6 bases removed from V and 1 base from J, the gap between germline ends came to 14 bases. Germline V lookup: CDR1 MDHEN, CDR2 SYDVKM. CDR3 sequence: CASSLGASGTDTQYF. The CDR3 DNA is TGTGCCAGCAGCCTCGGGGCTAGCGGCACAGATACGCAGTATTTT.

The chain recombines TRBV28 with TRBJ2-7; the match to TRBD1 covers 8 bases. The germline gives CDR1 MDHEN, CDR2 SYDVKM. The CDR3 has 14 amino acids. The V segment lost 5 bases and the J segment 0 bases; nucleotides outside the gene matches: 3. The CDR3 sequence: CASSPTGGSYEQYF. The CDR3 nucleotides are TGTGCCAGCAGTCCAACAGGGGGCTCCTACGAGCAGTACTTC.

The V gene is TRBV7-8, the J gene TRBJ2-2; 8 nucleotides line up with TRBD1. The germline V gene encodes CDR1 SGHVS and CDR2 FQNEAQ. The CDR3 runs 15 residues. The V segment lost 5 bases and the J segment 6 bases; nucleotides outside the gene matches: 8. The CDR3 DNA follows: TGTGCCAGCAGCCTGGGACAGGCTCTTTCCGGGGAGCTGTTTTTT. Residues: CASSLGQALSGELFF.

DNA for the CDR3: TGTGCCACCTCATATAAGGGCGGGGCTCCCTACGAGCAGTACTTC. It codes for CATSYKGGAPYEQYF. This chain connects TRBV27 to TRBJ2-7, with TRBD2 as a possible D gene (6 bases). The CDR3 covers 15 residues. Germline V gives CDR1 MNHEY, CDR2 SMNVEV (reference sequence). Trimming removed 10 bases from V and 2 bases from J, with 21 bases in between.

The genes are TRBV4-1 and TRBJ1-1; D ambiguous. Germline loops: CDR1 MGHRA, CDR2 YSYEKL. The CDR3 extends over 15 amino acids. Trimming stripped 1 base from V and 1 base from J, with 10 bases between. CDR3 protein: CASSQAWQTNTEAFF. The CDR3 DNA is TGCGCCAGCAGCCAAGCCTGGCAGACGAACACTGAAGCTTTCTTT.

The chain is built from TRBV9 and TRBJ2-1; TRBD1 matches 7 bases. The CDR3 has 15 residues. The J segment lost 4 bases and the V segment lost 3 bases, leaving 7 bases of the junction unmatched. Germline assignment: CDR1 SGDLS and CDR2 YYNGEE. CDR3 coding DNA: TGTGCCAGCAGCGCCCGGGACAGTCCGTACAATGAGCAGTTCTTC. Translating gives CASSARDSPYNEQFF.

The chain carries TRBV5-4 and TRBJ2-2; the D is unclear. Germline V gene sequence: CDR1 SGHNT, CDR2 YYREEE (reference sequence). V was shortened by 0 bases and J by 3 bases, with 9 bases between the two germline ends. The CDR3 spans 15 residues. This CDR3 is CASSLATGYTGELFF. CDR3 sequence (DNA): TGTGCCAGCAGCTTGGCCACGGGTTACACCGGGGAGCTGTTTTTT.

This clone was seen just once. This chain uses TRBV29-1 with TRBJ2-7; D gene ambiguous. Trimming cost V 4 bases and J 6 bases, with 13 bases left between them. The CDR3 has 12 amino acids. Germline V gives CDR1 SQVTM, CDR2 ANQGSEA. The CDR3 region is CSVAGLTAEQYF. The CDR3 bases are TGCAGCGTTGCCGGGCTCACCGCCGAGCAGTACTTC.

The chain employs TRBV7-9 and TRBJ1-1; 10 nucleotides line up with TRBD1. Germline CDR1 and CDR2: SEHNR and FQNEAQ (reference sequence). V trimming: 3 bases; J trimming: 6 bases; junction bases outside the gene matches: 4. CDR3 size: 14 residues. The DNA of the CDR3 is TGTGCCAGCAGCTTGGGACAGGGGTTCGCTGAAGCTTTCTTT. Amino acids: CASSLGQGFAEAFF.

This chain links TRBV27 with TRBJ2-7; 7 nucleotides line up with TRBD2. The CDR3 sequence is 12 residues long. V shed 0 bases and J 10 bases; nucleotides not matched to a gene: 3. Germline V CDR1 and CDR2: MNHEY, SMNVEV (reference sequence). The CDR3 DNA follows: TGTGCCAGCAGTTTATCTCGGGGGGACCAGTACTTC. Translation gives CASSLSRGDQYF.

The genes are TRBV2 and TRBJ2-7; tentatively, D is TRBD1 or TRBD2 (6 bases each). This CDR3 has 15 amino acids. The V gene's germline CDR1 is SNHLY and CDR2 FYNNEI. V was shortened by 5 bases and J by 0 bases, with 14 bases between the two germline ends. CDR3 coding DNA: TGTGCCAGCAGTACTGACAGGAGGGGCTCCTACGAGCAGTACTTC. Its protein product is CASSTDRRGSYEQYF.

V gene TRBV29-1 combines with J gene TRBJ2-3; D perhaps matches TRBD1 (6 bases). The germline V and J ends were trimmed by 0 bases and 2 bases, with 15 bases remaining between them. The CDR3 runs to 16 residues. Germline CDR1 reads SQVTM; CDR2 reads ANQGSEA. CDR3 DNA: TGCAGCGTTGAAGATGCCAGGGGCCTCAACACAGATACGCAGTATTTT. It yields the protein CSVEDARGLNTDTQYF.

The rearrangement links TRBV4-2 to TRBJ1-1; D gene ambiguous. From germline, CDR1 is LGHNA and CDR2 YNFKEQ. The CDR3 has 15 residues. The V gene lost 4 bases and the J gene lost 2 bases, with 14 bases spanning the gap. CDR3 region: CASSRGTGDNTEAFF. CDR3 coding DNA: TGTGCCAGCAGCCGGGGTACGGGTGACAACACTGAAGCTTTCTTT.

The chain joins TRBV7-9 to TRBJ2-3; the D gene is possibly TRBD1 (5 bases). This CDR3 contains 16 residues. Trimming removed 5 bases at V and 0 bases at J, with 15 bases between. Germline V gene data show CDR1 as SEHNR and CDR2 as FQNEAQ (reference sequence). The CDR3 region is CASSPGREWSTDTQYF. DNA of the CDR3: TGTGCCAGCAGCCCGGGCAGGGAATGGAGCACAGATACGCAGTATTTT.

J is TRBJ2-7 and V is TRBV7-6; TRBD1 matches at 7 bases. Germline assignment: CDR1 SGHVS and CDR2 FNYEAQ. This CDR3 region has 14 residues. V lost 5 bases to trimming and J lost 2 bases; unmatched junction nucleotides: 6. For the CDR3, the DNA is TGTGCCAGCAGCCCTCGACAGGGTGCCTACGAGCAGTACTTC. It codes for CASSPRQGAYEQYF.

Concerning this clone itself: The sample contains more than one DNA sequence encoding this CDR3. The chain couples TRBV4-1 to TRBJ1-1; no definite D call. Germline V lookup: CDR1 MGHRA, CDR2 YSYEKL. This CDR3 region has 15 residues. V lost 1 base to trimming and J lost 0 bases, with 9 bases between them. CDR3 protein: CASSQGEGLNTEAFF. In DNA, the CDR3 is TGCGCCAGCAGCCAAGGGGAAGGTCTGAACACTGAAGCTTTCTTT.